A selection of T cell receptor beta chains follows, all from one sample in a study of T cell responses to AZD1222 COVID-19 vaccine. Profiling relied on immunoSEQ multiplex PCR, and the TCRdb table lists in-frame clones only, not all of them. The sample includes 69,000 or so clones, about 90% seen only once; the top ten take 1.3%. Sequenced here: peripheral blood, sampled 28 days after the second AZD1222 dose. The source is an adult who received the AZD1222 COVID-19 vaccine. The CDR3 runs from the conserved cysteine through the conserved F or W. Fields, in order: clone size, V gene, J gene, D gene, CDR3 DNA, CDR3 protein. D genes are given only for firm matches. Clone size, where shown, is once, few, many, or a class for clones that have expanded.

size: NA
V: TRBV18
J: TRBJ1-4
D: NA
DNA: TGTGCCAGCGCAGGACAACCAACTAATGAAAAACTGTTTTTT
CDR3: CASAGQPTNEKLFF

size: few
V: TRBV7-9
J: TRBJ1-2
D: NA
DNA: TGTGCCAGCAGCATGACAGGATATGGCTACACCTTC
CDR3: CASSMTGYGYTF

size: NA
V: TRBV11-2
J: TRBJ1-4
D: NA
DNA: TGTGCCAGCAGCTTAAATGGGCAGGGAAGCGAAAAACTGTTTTTT
CDR3: CASSLNGQGSEKLFF

size: NA
V: TRBV25-1
J: TRBJ2-3
D: NA
DNA: TGTGCCAGCAGTGTTGGAGCAGCCTCCACAGATACGCAGTATTTT
CDR3: CASSVGAASTDTQYF

size: NA
V: TRBV12-3/TRBV12-4
J: TRBJ1-2
D: NA
DNA: TGTGCCAGCACCGCCCCGGCCTATGGCTACACCTTC
CDR3: CASTAPAYGYTF

size: NA
V: TRBV5-1
J: TRBJ2-2
D: NA
DNA: TGCGCCAGCAGCTTCGTGATCCTGAGGGACACCGGGGAGCTGTTTTTT
CDR3: CASSFVILRDTGELFF

size: NA
V: TRBV6-5
J: TRBJ1-2
D: NA
DNA: TGTGCCAGCAATCCGAGCACAGGGTTGAGCTACACCTTC
CDR3: CASNPSTGLSYTF

size: NA
V: TRBV29-1
J: TRBJ2-3
D: NA
DNA: TGCAGCGTTGGCCTAGGGAGTCGCAGCACAGATACGCAGTATTTT
CDR3: CSVGLGSRSTDTQYF

size: NA
V: TRBV7-2
J: TRBJ1-1
D: NA
DNA: TGTGCCAGCAGCTTAGTTGTCAGGGAGAACACTGAAGCTTTCTTT
CDR3: CASSLVVRENTEAFF

size: NA
V: TRBV25-1
J: TRBJ2-6
D: NA
DNA: TGTGCCAGCAGGGACTCGGCCAACGTCCTGACTTTC
CDR3: CASRDSANVLTF

size: NA
V: TRBV27
J: TRBJ1-5
D: TRBD1
DNA: TGTGCCACTCACGCAGGGGGTGGGCAGCCCCAGCATTTT
CDR3: CATHAGGGQPQHF

size: NA
V: TRBV4-3
J: TRBJ2-4
D: NA
DNA: TGCGCCAGCAGCCAGGGGACAGCCAAAAACATTCAGTACTTC
CDR3: CASSQGTAKNIQYF

size: NA
V: TRBV10-3
J: TRBJ2-7
D: NA
DNA: TGTGCCATCAGACCCCGGAGCGCGGAGTACGAGCAGTACTTC
CDR3: CAIRPRSAEYEQYF

size: NA
V: TRBV25-1
J: TRBJ1-4
D: TRBD1
DNA: TGTGCCAGCCGGACAGGGGGTAGTGCAACTAATGAAAAACTGTTTTTT
CDR3: CASRTGGSATNEKLFF

size: NA
V: TRBV3-1/TRBV3-2
J: TRBJ1-3
D: NA
DNA: TGTGCCAGCAGCTTACAGGGTAGAGGAAACACCATATATTTT
CDR3: CASSLQGRGNTIYF

size: NA
V: TRBV6-1
J: TRBJ2-7
D: TRBD1
DNA: TGTGCCAGCAGTGATTTACAGGGGGGCTACGAGCAGTACTTC
CDR3: CASSDLQGGYEQYF

size: NA
V: TRBV21-1
J: TRBJ1-2
D: NA
DNA: TGTGCCAGCAGCAGGTCGGTTCGACAGGGGCCCTATGGCTACACCTTC
CDR3: CASSRSVRQGPYGYTF

size: NA
V: TRBV6-5
J: TRBJ1-1
D: TRBD1
DNA: TGTGCCAGCACCCAGGACAGGGCGAACACTGAAGCTTTCTTT
CDR3: CASTQDRANTEAFF

size: NA
V: TRBV19
J: TRBJ2-7
D: NA
DNA: TGTGCCAGTAGAAAAGGTAGCGACTCCTACGAGCAGTACTTC
CDR3: CASRKGSDSYEQYF

size: NA
V: TRBV3-1/TRBV3-2
J: TRBJ2-1
D: TRBD2
DNA: TGTGCCAGCAGCCAAGATCCGGTTAGCGGGGCCCACAATGAGCAGTTCTTC
CDR3: CASSQDPVSGAHNEQFF

size: NA
V: TRBV4-3
J: TRBJ1-2
D: NA
DNA: TGCGCCAGCAGCCAAGAGAACTATGGCTACACCTTC
CDR3: CASSQENYGYTF

size: NA
V: TRBV4-3
J: TRBJ2-3
D: NA
DNA: TGCGCCAGCAGCCAAGGACATGGCGGCCCAGGTGATACGCAGTATTTT
CDR3: CASSQGHGGPGDTQYF

size: NA
V: TRBV4-3
J: TRBJ1-4
D: NA
DNA: TGCGCCAGCAGCCGGGCAGCAAATGAAAAACTGTTTTTT
CDR3: CASSRAANEKLFF

size: NA
V: TRBV7-6
J: TRBJ1-4
D: NA
DNA: TGTGCCAGCAGCCCTCAGGGGTCCCAGACAACTAATGAAAAACTGTTTTTT
CDR3: CASSPQGSQTTNEKLFF

size: NA
V: TRBV29-1
J: TRBJ2-7
D: TRBD2
DNA: TGCAGCGTTGAAGAAACTAGCGGGCGTCCCTACGAGCAGTACTTC
CDR3: CSVEETSGRPYEQYF

size: NA
V: TRBV28
J: TRBJ1-2
D: NA
DNA: TGTGCCAGCACTCAGCTAGGGGAGCTTGGCTACACCTTC
CDR3: CASTQLGELGYTF